Listed below are T cell receptor beta chains from one sample, sequenced in a study of T cells in Graves' hyperthyroidism and ophthalmopathy. Each CDR3 protein gets one entry after TCRdb re-called the multiplex PCR reads with MiXCR. Among more than 550,000 distinct CDR3 sequences, just under 45% were seen once, and the ten largest hold approximately 7.2%. The sample taken for sequencing was peripheral blood or thyroid tissue (not recorded which). The receptors come from an adult man with Graves' disease, either hyperthyroidism or ophthalmopathy (not recorded which). The CDR3 runs from the conserved cysteine through the conserved F or W. A D gene is named only where the DNA matches it firmly. Clone size is stated in some rows and not others, as once, few, many or a class when expanded.

size: once; D: .; V: TRBV2; J: TRBJ1-2; CDR3: CASQERYGYTF; DNA: TGTGCCAGTCAGGAACGGTATGGCTACACCTTC
size: once; D: .; V: TRBV29-1; J: TRBJ1-2; CDR3: CSVTTGTANYGYTF; DNA: TGCAGCGTCACTACCGGGACGGCCAACTATGGCTACACCTTC
size: once; D: TRBD2; V: TRBV20-1; J: TRBJ2-7; CDR3: CSAVTSGRATYEQYF; DNA: TGCAGTGCTGTCACTAGCGGGAGGGCGACCTACGAGCAGTACTTC
size: many; D: TRBD2; V: TRBV7-2; J: TRBJ2-5; CDR3: CASRLTSGGQETQYF; DNA: TGTGCCAGCAGGCTTACTAGCGGGGGCCAAGAGACCCAGTACTTC
size: .; D: .; V: TRBV20-1; J: TRBJ1-1; CDR3: CSANLMNTEAFF; DNA: TGCAGTGCGAACCTCATGAACACTGAAGCTTTCTTT
size: few; D: .; V: TRBV20-1; J: TRBJ2-7; CDR3: CSAMETATYEQYF; DNA: TGCAGTGCTATGGAGACAGCAACCTACGAGCAGTACTTC
size: .; D: .; V: TRBV7-2; J: TRBJ1-5; CDR3: CASSLGARGETQHF; DNA: TGTGCCAGCAGCTTAGGCGCAAGGGGAGAGACCCAGCATTTT
size: .; D: TRBD1; V: TRBV2; J: TRBJ1-4; CDR3: CASSVLRTGRSEKLFF; DNA: TGTGCCAGCAGTGTCCTCCGGACAGGGAGGAGTGAAAAACTGTTTTTT
size: .; D: TRBD1; V: TRBV5-1; J: TRBJ1-2; CDR3: CASSQVTGGFNYGYTF; DNA: TGCGCCAGCAGCCAAGTGACAGGGGGATTTAACTATGGCTACACCTTC
size: .; D: .; V: TRBV20-1; J: TRBJ1-6; CDR3: CSARGEGRRNESPLHF; DNA: TGCAGTGCTAGAGGGGAAGGGCGGAGAAATGAATCACCCCTCCACTTT
size: .; D: TRBD1; V: TRBV29-1; J: TRBJ1-2; CDR3: CSEDREGGYTF; DNA: TGCAGTGAAGACAGGGAGGGCGGCTACACCTTC
size: .; D: .; V: TRBV12-3/TRBV12-4; J: TRBJ1-4; CDR3: CASSLKGYTEKLFF; DNA: TGTGCCAGCAGCTTGAAAGGGTATACTGAAAAACTGTTTTTT
size: .; D: TRBD2; V: TRBV7-9; J: TRBJ2-7; CDR3: CASSQDRGGGVFYEQYF; DNA: TGTGCCAGCAGCCAAGATCGGGGCGGGGGTGTTTTTTACGAGCAGTACTTC